This T cell receptor (beta chain) was sequenced in a study of cytotoxic CD8 clonotypes in ibrutinib-treated CLL. For the study at large: Following a median about eleven months of treatment, with a range of 6 to 36, response samples were taken.

Depths of 1 in 200,000 to 1 in 1 million T cells were the sequencing target. Sequencing used immunoSEQ multiplex PCR; TCRdb keeps in-frame clones, though not all of them. The table lists approximately 120,000 clones, roughly 60% of them singletons, with roughly 35% in the top ten. The CDR3 loop spans 15 amino acids. Trimming cost V 3 bases and J 2 bases; bases outside gene matches: 5. The germline gives CDR1 SGHRS, CDR2 YFSETQ. Approximately 2.2 micrograms of genomic DNA came from cryopreserved PBMCs for TCR beta libraries. The receptor's source is a human donor with chronic lymphocytic leukemia. Sample: PBMCs, taken after 24 months of ibrutinib treatment. The chain employs TRBV5-1 and TRBJ2-5, with 9 bases that match TRBD1. CDR3: CASSSGTGTQETQYF. The CDR3 DNA is TGCGCCAGCAGCTCCGGGACAGGGACTCAAGAGACCCAGTACTTC. Full variable domain (missing parts from reference TRBV5-1 and TRBJ2-5): KAGVTQTPRYLIKTRGQQVTLSCSPISGHRSVSWYQQTPGQGLQFLFEYFSETQRNKGNFPGRFSGRQFSNSRSEMNVSTLELGDSALYLCASSSGTGTQETQYFGPGTRLLVL.